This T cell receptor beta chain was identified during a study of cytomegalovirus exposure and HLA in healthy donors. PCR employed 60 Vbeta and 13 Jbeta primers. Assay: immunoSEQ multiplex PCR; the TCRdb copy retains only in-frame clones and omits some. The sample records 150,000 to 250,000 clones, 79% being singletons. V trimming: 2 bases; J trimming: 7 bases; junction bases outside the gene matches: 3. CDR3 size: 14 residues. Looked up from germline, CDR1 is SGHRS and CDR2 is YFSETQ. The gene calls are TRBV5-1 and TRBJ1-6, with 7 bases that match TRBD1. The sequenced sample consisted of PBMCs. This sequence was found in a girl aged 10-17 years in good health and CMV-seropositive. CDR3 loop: CASSFGQENSPLHF. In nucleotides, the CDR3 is TGCGCCAGCAGCTTTGGACAGGAGAATTCACCCCTCCACTTT.